The sequence of this TCR beta chain was determined in a study of cytomegalovirus exposure and HLA in healthy donors. The PCR had 60 Vbeta and 13 Jbeta primers. Clones were sequenced by immunoSEQ multiplex PCR, and TCRdb holds only the in-frame ones, with some missing. The table shows around 170,000 clones, with approximately 81% occurring only once. The length of the CDR3 is 13 residues. V shed 7 bases and J 7 bases; nucleotides not matched to a gene: 4. Germline V lookup: CDR1 SGHAT, CDR2 FQNNGV. This TCR was recovered from a man aged 50-59 years in good health and CMV-seronegative. The rearrangement links TRBV11-2 to TRBJ2-1, with 10 bases lining up with TRBD1. Sequencing was carried out using PBMCs. The CDR3 DNA follows: TGTGCCAGCACCGGACAGGGGGTAAATGAGCAGTTCTTC. Translating gives CASTGQGVNEQFF.